These T cell receptor beta chains were read from a single sample in a study of OX40 agonist ivuxolimab in advanced cancers. TCRdb keeps only in-frame clones here, not all; method: immunoSEQ multiplex PCR. In the table there are tens of thousands of clones, about 82% of which are singletons. Material: CD4+ or CD8+ T cells sorted from blood, obtained in a trial of the OX40 agonist ivuxolimab. Every receptor here comes from an adult with an advanced solid tumor such as melanoma, head and neck, liver or kidney cancer. Both conserved end residues are part of each CDR3. Fields, in order: V gene, J gene, CDR3 protein.

>TRBV7-3|TRBJ2-2
CASSLTPELAKITGELFF
>TRBV6-1|TRBJ2-1
CASSSAGPNEQFF
>TRBV7-3|TRBJ2-3
CASSFRGANTQYF
>TRBV7-3|TRBJ2-1
CASSPGLQSSYNEQFF
>TRBV2|TRBJ1-2
CASSDRGRQGYTF
>TRBV7-2|TRBJ1-2
CASSLDSPYGYTF
>TRBV29-1|TRBJ2-7
CSVVRGYEQYF
>TRBV18|TRBJ1-5
CASSQQGSDQPQHF
>TRBV5-1|TRBJ1-1
CASSLGENTEAFF
>TRBV19|TRBJ1-5
CASSMGGGPKPQHF
>TRBV4-2|TRBJ2-4
CASSLATSNIQYF
>TRBV10-1|TRBJ1-1
CASREDSIGTEAFF
>TRBV5-1|TRBJ2-1
CASRERENEQFF
>TRBV5-1|TRBJ2-5
CASSLVAGGEETQYF
>TRBV6-1|TRBJ1-5
CASSWDGKNQPQHF
>TRBV5-6|TRBJ2-1
CASSLEGKGQFF
>TRBV6-6|TRBJ2-7
CASSYSTGAYEQYF
>TRBV4-1|TRBJ1-1
CASSRGQGSYTEAFF
>TRBV7-2|TRBJ2-1
CASSLEGGRAWNEQFF
>TRBV5-5|TRBJ1-2
CASSLVSGEGYTF
>TRBV29-1|TRBJ1-2
CSVAPVGNYGYTF
>TRBV7-2|TRBJ2-1
CASLRAGAPEFF
>TRBV30|TRBJ1-5
CAWSSDRTSYSNQPQHF
>TRBV2|TRBJ1-2
CAKTRDRGLYGYTF
>TRBV6-1|TRBJ2-3
CASSYRDLMDTQYF
>TRBV5-6|TRBJ1-5
CASSLGTGINQPQHF
>TRBV9|TRBJ2-3
CASSADIPHTDTQYF
>TRBV4-2|TRBJ1-2
CASSQDLSGTGNYGYTF
>TRBV10-3|TRBJ1-2
CAIQVNYGYTF
>TRBV29-1|TRBJ1-4
CSVASANEKLFF
>TRBV1|TRBJ1-2
CTSSQSSQGYGYTF
>TRBV2|TRBJ1-2
CASSEALLGAKQGVYGYTF
>TRBV2|TRBJ2-7
CASSEARGEQYF